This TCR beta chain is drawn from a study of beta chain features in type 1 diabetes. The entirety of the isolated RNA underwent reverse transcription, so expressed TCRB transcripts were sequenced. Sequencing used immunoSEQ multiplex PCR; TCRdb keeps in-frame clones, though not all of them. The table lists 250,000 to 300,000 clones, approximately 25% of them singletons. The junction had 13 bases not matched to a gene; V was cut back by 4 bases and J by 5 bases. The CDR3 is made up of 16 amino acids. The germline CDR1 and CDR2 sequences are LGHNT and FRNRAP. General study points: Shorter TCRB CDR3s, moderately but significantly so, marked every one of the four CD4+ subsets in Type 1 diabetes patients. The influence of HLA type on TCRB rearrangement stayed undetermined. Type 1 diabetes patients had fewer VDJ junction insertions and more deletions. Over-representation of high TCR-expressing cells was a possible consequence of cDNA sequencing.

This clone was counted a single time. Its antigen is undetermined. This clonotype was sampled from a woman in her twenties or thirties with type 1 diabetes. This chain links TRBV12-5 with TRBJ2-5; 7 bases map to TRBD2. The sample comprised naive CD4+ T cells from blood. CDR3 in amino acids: CASGSQVAGLLETQYF. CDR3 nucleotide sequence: TGTGCTAGTGGTTCCCAGGTAGCGGGTTTGTTGGAGACCCAGTACTTC. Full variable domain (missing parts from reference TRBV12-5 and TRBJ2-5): DARVTQTPRHKVTEMGQEVTMRCQPILGHNTVFWYRQTMMQGLELLAYFRNRAPLDDSGMPKDRFSAEMPDATLATLKIQPSEPRDSAVYFCASGSQVAGLLETQYFGPGTRLLVL.